This T cell receptor beta chain was obtained from a study of shared clonotypes between healthy human individuals. Study observations and caveats: Despite large depth, rarefaction showed incomplete sorted-subset sequencing.

Per the germline V gene, CDR1 is KGHSH and CDR2 is LQKENI. V was shortened by 2 bases and J by 7 bases, with 12 bases between the two germline ends. This CDR3 is built from 13 residues. As originally analysed: Quality scores were absent from the junction-only immunoSEQ sequences, so filtering differed. Assay: immunoSEQ multiplex PCR; the TCRdb copy retains only in-frame clones and omits some. Clone size and V and J calls were adopted from that table, with D and trimming inferred from the DNA. In the table there are about 680,000 clones, approximately 74% of which are singletons. About this clone itself: No antigen is known for it.

Sample: memory CD4+ T cells sorted from blood. Subset of the sample: CD45RA-negative fraction. The chain is built from TRBV18 and TRBJ2-7; D gene uncertain. This TCR derives from a woman in her thirties in good health. The CDR3 is CASSPGRRWEQYF. CDR3 bases: TGTGCCAGCTCACCAGGAAGGCGTTGGGAGCAGTACTTC.